Included here is one TCR beta chain sequence, with context. There is no known antigen for this receptor. Per-base quality was not reported, and no clone a single base away is much larger than it. From its cysteine to its phenylalanine, the CDR3 spans 14 amino acids. Only the CDR3 DNA stays, 42 bases, in frame from base 1. CDR1 is given as KGHSH and CDR2 as LQKENI, both from the germline V gene. Trimming takes 8 bases from V and 1 base from J, and the germline ends sit 15 bases apart. These data belong to a study of blood T cell repertoires in COVID-19 (dated by TCRdb to about 2020). Study-level background: Samples from collaborators originated in the United States, Italy and Spain and spanned both the acute and convalescent phases of COVID-19. Subjects who had been exposed to COVID-19, were actively infected with it, or had recovered from it provided the deeply sampled blood TCRbeta repertoires that made up the dataset. The repertoires were made available in a free public database intended to serve as a resource for research on the immune response to SARS-CoV-2. The material from the prospective study consisted of cDNA or gDNA derived from T cells, B-cell-depleted T cells, or PBMCs. The samples were drawn from the first 160 participants of the ongoing ImmuneRACE study and from 950 to 1,500 subjects provided by 6 global collaborators. Where available, HLA class I and class II types were obtained from metadata supplied by the sample provider rather than from assay-based typing. Nearly every sample came with metadata listing a de-identified subject ID, COVID-19 status, age in years and sex. What the research found in general, with its limitations: The quantity of clinical and demographic metadata differed by source and by participant and was supplied without curation.

TCRbeta CDR3 regions were amplified from genomic DNA using the immunoSEQ Assay, a bias-controlled multiplex PCR. On the study's bioinformatics: Nucleated cell counts per sample were estimated from amplification of reference gene primers within the assay. Sequence reads were collapsed and filtered to measure the absolute abundance of every unique TCRbeta CDR3 rearrangement. For each sample, productive Simpson clonality was calculated as the square root of Simpson's diversity index over productive rearrangements. TCRdb obtained this table from immuneACCESS and retained in-frame rearrangements with V and J assigned. These tables miss some clones; where compared with another copy, unresolved V genes account for less than half of the shortfall, and the remainder is unexplained. V and J calls plus clone size are reproduced from that table; the DNA served to infer D and trimming. In this sample the table shows about 25,000 clones, 88% of which occur a single time. Around 15% of the sample goes to the ten largest clones.

Whole blood was collected in K2EDTA tubes by collaborating institutions according to the institutions' own protocols. For TCRbeta analysis, collaborators shipped samples as frozen whole blood, isolated PBMCs, or DNA extracted from either of those sample types. This receptor was identified in an older man with acute or convalescent COVID-19. The rearranged chain carries TRBV18 and TRBJ2-7; D gene: possibly TRBD2, on 5 matching bases. The sequenced sample was peripheral blood. The bases read TGTGCCAGCCAACCAAAGACTAAGTCCTACGAGCAGTACTTC. Translated, it reads CASQPKTKSYEQYF.